This T cell receptor (beta chain) was retrieved from a study of CD8 T cells in Susac syndrome. Broader study findings: Acknowledgment was made by the study that its TCR sequencing and HLA analysis involved a relatively small number of individuals.

As for this clonotype: Its antigen is not identified.

TCR beta sequencing was performed on blood CD8+ and CD4+ T cells. Random hexamers were used to reverse transcribe the RNA input (about 0.5 to 1 ug). It was immunoSEQ multiplex PCR that amplified TCR beta CDR3 across 54 Vbeta and 13 Jbeta. TCRdb independently ran MiXCR on the immunoSEQ multiplex PCR reads; one entry per CDR3 protein. The table has 200,000 to 250,000 distinct CDR3 sequences, around 95% seen once. This CDR3 is 14 amino acids long. Trimming stripped 8 bases from V and 8 bases from J, with 22 bases between. CDR1 is DFQATT and CDR2 is SNEGSKA in the germline V gene (reference sequence). The receptor was isolated from a human donor with multiple sclerosis. Sequencing was performed on CD4+ T cells from PBMCs. The chain has TRBV20-1 and TRBJ2-1; TRBD2 is a possible D gene (6 bases). CDR3 sequence reads: CSSGGGMRHDEQFF. CDR3 bases: TGCAGTAGTGGCGGCGGGATGAGGCATGATGAGCAGTTCTTC.